Described below is a single T cell receptor (beta chain) sequence and its context. These data originate in a study of T-cell reconstitution after alpha-beta-depleted transplantation in children. Per germline, CDR1 ENHRY and CDR2 SYGVKD. The CDR3 sequence is 15 residues long. V lost 0 bases and J lost 2, with 11 bases in between. Unique molecular identifiers featured in how the TCRbeta library was prepared. A single record per CDR3 protein comes from TCRdb applying MiXCR to the PCR reads. The table has 530,000 or so distinct CDR3 sequences, around 27% seen once. The source was PBMCs, collected before TCRalphabeta/CD19-depleted stem cell transplant. The clonotype was recovered from a boy in the first two years of life with Wiskott-Aldrich syndrome, due to receive a stem cell transplant. The genes are TRBV10-3 and TRBJ2-7; D might be TRBD2 (5 bases). The CDR3 reads CAISESRGLTYEQYF. The CDR3 DNA is TGTGCCATCAGTGAGTCGAGAGGGCTAACCTACGAGCAGTACTTC.